This T cell receptor beta chain was recorded in a study of blood T cell repertoires in COVID-19. About the study: Specimens from acute and convalescent COVID-19 originated in the United States, Italy and Spain. In each case, the material was cDNA or gDNA derived from T cells, B-cell-depleted T cells, or PBMCs.

Authors' data handling: Researchers report that nucleated cell counts were estimated from reference gene primer amplification. The assay was immunoSEQ multiplex PCR, and TCRdb's table has in-frame clones only and misses some. V, J and clone size are those of that table, while D and trimming were read from the DNA. The repertoire has hundreds of thousands of clones, over 70% of them found once; the top ten carry 8.2%. The CDR3 extends over 11 amino acids. Looked up from germline, CDR1 is SGHRS and CDR2 is YFSETQ. Trimming left V 0 bases short and J 6 bases short, with 3 bases between. The TCR originated in a woman in her forties or fifties with acute or convalescent COVID-19. The sample consisted of peripheral blood. The chain recombines TRBV5-1 with TRBJ1-1; D gene unclear. The chain's CDR3 is CASSLGPEAFF. Here the CDR3 DNA reads TGCGCCAGCAGCTTGGGGCCTGAAGCTTTCTTT.